The T cell receptor beta chain under discussion was sequenced for a study of T cells after yellow fever vaccination. V shed 2 bases, J shed 4 bases, and the junction held 5 bases outside the gene matches. The CDR3 extends over 15 amino acids. Germline CDR1 is ENHRY and CDR2 is SYGVKD. This clonotype has more than one count but fewer than ten. TCRdb analysed the 5' RACE reads with MiXCR anew, one entry per CDR3 protein. The sample contains 100,000 to 150,000 distinct CDR3 sequences, under 9% of which appear only once. This TCR came from a young man who received the YFV17D yellow fever vaccine. This chain connects TRBV10-3 to TRBJ2-7; 10 nucleotides line up with TRBD1. The source material was CD8+ T cells sorted from PBMCs, sampled on the day of the yellow fever booster vaccination. DNA for the CDR3: TGTGCCATCAGTGAGGGGACAGGGGAGAGTTACGAGCAGTACGTC. It is translated as CAISEGTGESYEQYV.